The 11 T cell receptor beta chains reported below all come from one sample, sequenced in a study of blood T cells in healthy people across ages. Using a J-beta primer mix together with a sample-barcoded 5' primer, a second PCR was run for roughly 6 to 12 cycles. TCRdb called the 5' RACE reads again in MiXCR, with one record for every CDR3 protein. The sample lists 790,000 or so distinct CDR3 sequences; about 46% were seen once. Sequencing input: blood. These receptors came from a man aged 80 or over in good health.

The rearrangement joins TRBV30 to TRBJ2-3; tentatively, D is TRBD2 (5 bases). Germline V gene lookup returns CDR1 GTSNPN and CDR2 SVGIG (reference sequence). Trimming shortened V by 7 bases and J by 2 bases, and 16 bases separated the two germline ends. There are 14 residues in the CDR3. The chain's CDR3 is CASLANRDTDTQYF. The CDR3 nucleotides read TGTGCCTCCCTGGCGAATCGGGACACAGATACGCAGTATTTT.

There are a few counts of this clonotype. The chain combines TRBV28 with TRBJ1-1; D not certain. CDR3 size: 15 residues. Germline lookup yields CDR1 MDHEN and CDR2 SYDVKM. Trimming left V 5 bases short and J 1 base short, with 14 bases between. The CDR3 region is CASSPVTNRNTEAFF. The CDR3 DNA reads TGTGCCAGCAGTCCCGTAACAAACAGGAACACTGAAGCTTTCTTT.

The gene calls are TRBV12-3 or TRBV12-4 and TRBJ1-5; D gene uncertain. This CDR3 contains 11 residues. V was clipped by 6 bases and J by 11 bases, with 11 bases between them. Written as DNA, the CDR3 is TGTGCCAGCAGGGTCTCTTTGGCCCAGCATTTT. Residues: CASRVSLAQHF.

The DNA for the CDR3 is TGTGCCAGCAGTGCGGACTTGCTCAATGAGCAGTTCTTC. This translates into CASSADLLNEQFF. The chain links TRBV6-2 or TRBV6-3 to TRBJ2-1; D might be TRBD2 (5 bases). Deletions cut 5 bases from V and 6 bases from J, with 11 bases between. CDR3 size: 13 residues. CDR1 MNHEY and CDR2 SVGEGT come from the germline V gene.

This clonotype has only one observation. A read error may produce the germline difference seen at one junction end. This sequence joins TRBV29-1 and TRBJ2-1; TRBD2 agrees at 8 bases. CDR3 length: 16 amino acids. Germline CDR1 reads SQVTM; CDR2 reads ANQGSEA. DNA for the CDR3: TGCAGCGTTGTTGACCCTAGCGGGCCTTCCTACAGTGAGCAGTTCTTC. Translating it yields CSVVDPSGPSYSEQFF.

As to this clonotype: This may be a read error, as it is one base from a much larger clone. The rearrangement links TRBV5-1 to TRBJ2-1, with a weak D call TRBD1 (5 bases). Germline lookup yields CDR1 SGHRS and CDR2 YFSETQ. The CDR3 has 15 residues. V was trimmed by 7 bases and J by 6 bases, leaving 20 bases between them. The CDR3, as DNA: TGCGCCAGCGGCCCGGACAAGGGCACCGGCAATGAGCAGTTCTTC. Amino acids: CASGPDKGTGNEQFF.

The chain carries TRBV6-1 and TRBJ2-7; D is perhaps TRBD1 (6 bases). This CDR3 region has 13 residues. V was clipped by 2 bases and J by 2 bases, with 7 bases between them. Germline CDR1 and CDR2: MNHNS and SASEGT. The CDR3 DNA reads TGTGCCAGCAGTGAAAACAGGGCCTACGAGCAGTACTTC. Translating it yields CASSENRAYEQYF.

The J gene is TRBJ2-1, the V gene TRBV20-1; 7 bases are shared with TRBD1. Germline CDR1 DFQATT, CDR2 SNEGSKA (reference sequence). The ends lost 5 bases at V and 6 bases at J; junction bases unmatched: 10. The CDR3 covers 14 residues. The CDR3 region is CSAEGAGRGNEQFF. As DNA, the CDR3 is TGCAGTGCTGAGGGGGCGGGTAGGGGCAATGAGCAGTTCTTC.

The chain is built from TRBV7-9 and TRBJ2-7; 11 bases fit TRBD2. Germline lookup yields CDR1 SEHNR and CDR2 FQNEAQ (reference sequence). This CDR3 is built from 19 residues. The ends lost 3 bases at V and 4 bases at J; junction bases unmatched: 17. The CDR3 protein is CASSFATGPLAGESYEQYF. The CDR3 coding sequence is TGTGCCAGCAGCTTCGCGACAGGCCCACTAGCGGGAGAGTCTTACGAGCAGTACTTC.

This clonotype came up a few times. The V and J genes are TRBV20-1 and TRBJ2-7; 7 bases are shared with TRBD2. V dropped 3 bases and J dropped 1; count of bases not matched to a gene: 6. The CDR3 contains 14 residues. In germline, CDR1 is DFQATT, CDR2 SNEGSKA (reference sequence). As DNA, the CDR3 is TGCAGTGCTAGGGCTTACGGGGGGTCCTACGAGCAGTACTTC. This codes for CSARAYGGSYEQYF.

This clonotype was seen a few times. This CDR3 reads CASRGTGFGNQPQHF. The CDR3 nucleotides read TGTGCCAGCAGGGGGACAGGGTTCGGCAATCAGCCCCAGCATTTT. The V and J genes are TRBV6-2 or TRBV6-3 and TRBJ1-5; TRBD1 agrees at 9 bases. The V segment lost 6 bases and the J segment 2 bases; nucleotides outside the gene matches: 5. Germline V CDR1 and CDR2: MNHEY, SVGEGT. The CDR3 has 15 residues.